The clone carrying this T cell receptor beta chain was seen repeatedly, ten times or more. Its antigen is unknown. The data belong to a study of regulatory T cells in long-lasting Graves disease. On the study more broadly: Newly diagnosed Graves' patients had taken antithyroid drugs under 3 months.

Time point reported: newly diagnosed GD, antithyroid drugs for less than 3 months. PBMC RNA was the source of the TCR library. Study-level points and caveats: Study was limited to peripheral blood, excluding thyroid tissue.

Combining iRepertoire HTBI primers with Arm-PCR of CDR3 regions, the authors built TCR beta libraries. Via MiXCR, TCRdb re-called the multiplex PCR reads, giving one row per CDR3 protein. Here the sample spans hundreds of thousands of distinct CDR3 sequences, about 16% being singletons. The CDR3 spans 14 residues. Between the trimmed V and J ends, which lost 6 bases and 4 bases, there was a span of 13 bases. In germline, CDR1 is MNHNS, CDR2 SASEGT. Another study also made use of these data, one on T cells in Graves' hyperthyroidism and ophthalmopathy. That source notes: With the HTBI primer set, the TCR CDR3 went through a first round of RT-PCR. Through a model of 13 V-J features, ophthalmopathy was separated from stable hyperthyroidism.

The TCR sequence derives from a woman aged 35-65 years with Graves disease. The chain recombines TRBV6-1 with TRBJ2-4; tentatively, D is TRBD1 or TRBD2 (5 bases each). Sequences were derived from peripheral blood mononuclear cells (PBMCs), sampled at new diagnosis, from a patient treated with antithyroid drugs. DNA for the CDR3: TGTGCCAGCAGACCCGGGACGGGAAAAAACATTCAGTACTTC. Translating gives CASRPGTGKNIQYF.